This TCR beta chain came from a study of T cell changes during pregnancy in multiple sclerosis. Sequencing was performed with immunoSEQ multiplex PCR; in TCRdb, only in-frame clones are kept and a portion is missing. The sample includes approximately 57,000 clones, under 95% of them seen just once. The CDR3 consists of 15 residues. In germline, CDR1 is MDHEN, CDR2 SYDVKM. Trimming left V 6 bases short and J 0 bases short, with 12 bases between. This sequence originates from a female donor with multiple sclerosis, enrolled in a pregnancy study. Sequenced material: CD4+ T cells from peripheral blood mononuclear cells, taken in the second trimester of pregnancy. The genes are TRBV28 and TRBJ1-5; D not resolved. CDR3 bases: TGTGCCAGCAGACCCCCGGGATATAGCAATCAGCCCCAGCATTTT. It specifies CASRPPGYSNQPQHF.